This T cell receptor (beta chain) comes out of a study of response to subunit inactivated influenza vaccine. Study outcomes and limitations: Each seasonal flu vaccination may recruit only limited new T cells, authors suggested.

A single record per CDR3 protein comes from TCRdb applying MiXCR to the RT-PCR reads. In the table there are around 200,000 distinct CDR3 sequences, about an eighth of which are singletons. This clonotype was seen at least ten times. The antigen remains unidentified. The clonotype comes from a man aged 45-65 years who received an inactivated influenza vaccine. This specimen was CD8+ T cells sorted from PBMCs, taken 4 to 6 days after vaccination.

CDR3 protein: CASSLVAGGRVETQYF. CDR3 coding DNA: TGTGCCAGCAGCTTAGTAGCGGGGGGGCGTGTAGAGACCCAGTACTTC. The chain links TRBV11-2 to TRBJ2-5; 11 bases are shared with TRBD2. The CDR3 has 16 residues. Per the germline V gene, CDR1 is SGHAT and CDR2 is FQNNGV. The J segment lost 4 bases and the V segment lost 1 base, leaving 5 bases of the junction unmatched.